This T cell receptor beta chain was sequenced in a study of response to subunit inactivated influenza vaccine. MiXCR, applied by TCRdb to the RT-PCR reads, yields one record per CDR3 protein. The data hold fewer than 750,000 distinct CDR3 sequences, with 12% to 15% observed a single time. The CDR3 is 15 amino acids. The J segment lost 2 bases and the V segment lost 5 bases, leaving 8 bases of the junction unmatched. Germline loops: CDR1 MDHEN, CDR2 SYDVKM. The input for sequencing was PBMCs from blood, taken roughly 13 days after vaccination. The clonotype originates from a man aged 50 to 59 who received an inactivated influenza vaccine. The chain is built from TRBV28 and TRBJ2-5; TRBD1 aligns across 7 bases. In nucleotides, the CDR3 is TGTGCCAGCAGTCGGGACAGAATAGTTCAAGAGACCCAGTACTTC. Translating gives CASSRDRIVQETQYF.